This T cell receptor beta chain originates from a study of blood T cell repertoires in COVID-19. Study-wide context: Sites in the United States, Italy and Spain provided acute and convalescent COVID-19 samples.

TCRdb's copy holds only in-frame clones and misses some; the assay was immunoSEQ multiplex PCR. This sample has around 450,000 clones, with about 90% found just once. The study assigned cohorts using participant-reported clinical history. Germline values: CDR1 SNHLY, CDR2 FYNNEI. The CDR3 is made up of 13 amino acids. Trimming cost V 4 bases and J 5 bases; bases outside gene matches: 4. The receptor was isolated from a woman aged 18-29 years with acute COVID-19. The specimen was PBMCs or T cells enriched from blood (not recorded which). This chain joins TRBV2 and TRBJ2-7; 8 bases align to TRBD2. CDR3 in amino acids: CASSVGTRDEQYF. The CDR3 DNA follows: TGTGCCAGCAGTGTGGGGACTAGAGACGAGCAGTACTTC.